This TCR beta chain was captured by sequencing in a study of T cell clonality in common variable immunodeficiency. Study-wide points: In common variable immunodeficiency, TCR beta chains reportedly carried fewer deletions and N-nucleotide insertions. Compared with controls, CVID subjects had fewer shared TCRbeta clones.

Libraries were prepared by immunoSEQ multiplex PCR; TCRdb keeps only in-frame clonotypes and omits some of them. The record shows fewer than 30,000 clones for this sample, with no singletons present. This clone appeared many times. Its antigen is unknown. The origin of this receptor is a human donor with common variable immunodeficiency. Sequenced input: peripheral blood mononuclear cells.

CDR3 protein: CSALPGQAYGYTF. The covered CDR3 bases are TGCAGTGCTCTCCCAGGACAGGCCTATGGC. The J gene is TRBJ1-2, the V gene TRBV20-1; 7 bases match TRBD1. The read halts 3 residues ahead of the CDR3 end, with the missing end drawn from the germline J gene. The J segment lost 4 bases and the V segment lost 5 bases, leaving 7 bases of the junction unmatched. Germline V lookup: CDR1 DFQATT, CDR2 SNEGSKA (reference sequence). The CDR3 consists of 13 residues.